This is a list of T cell receptor beta chains from one sample in a study of cytomegalovirus exposure and HLA in healthy donors. Measured with immunoSEQ multiplex PCR; TCRdb has only the in-frame clones, and not every one. The data hold about 52,000 clones, with approximately 70% observed a single time. Sequencing was done on a sample of PBMCs. The receptors were gathered from a woman between 45 and 60 years old in good health and CMV-seronegative. CDR3s include the opening cysteine and the closing phenylalanine or tryptophan. The D gene is left open where the match is weak. Some rows have no size entry. The others give once, few or many, or a class for an expanded clone.

abundance: NA; d_gene: TRBD1; j_gene: TRBJ2-7; v_gene: TRBV27; CDR3aa: CASSLGTGPYEQYF; CDR3nt: TGTGCCAGCAGTTTAGGGACAGGGCCCTACGAGCAGTACTTC
abundance: NA; d_gene: NA; j_gene: TRBJ2-5; v_gene: TRBV5-6; CDR3aa: CASSLVSAGDETQYF; CDR3nt: TGTGCCAGCAGCTTGGTGTCGGCAGGGGATGAGACCCAGTACTTC
abundance: NA; d_gene: TRBD1; j_gene: TRBJ2-7; v_gene: TRBV18; CDR3aa: CASSSDRGLYEQYF; CDR3nt: TGTGCCAGCTCATCGGACAGGGGGCTCTACGAGCAGTACTTC
abundance: NA; d_gene: NA; j_gene: TRBJ1-5; v_gene: TRBV28; CDR3aa: CASSSSDQPQHF; CDR3nt: TGTGCCAGCAGTTCGAGCGATCAGCCCCAGCATTTT
abundance: few; d_gene: NA; j_gene: TRBJ1-4; v_gene: TRBV5-8; CDR3aa: CASSLGSEINEKLFF; CDR3nt: TGTGCCAGCAGCTTGGGTTCCGAGATTAATGAAAAACTGTTTTTT
abundance: NA; d_gene: TRBD2; j_gene: TRBJ2-3; v_gene: TRBV11-2; CDR3aa: CASSLRASGATDTQYF; CDR3nt: TGTGCCAGCAGCTTAAGGGCTAGCGGGGCCACAGATACGCAGTATTTT
abundance: NA; d_gene: TRBD1; j_gene: TRBJ1-2; v_gene: TRBV6-4; CDR3aa: CAGRQGDGYTF; CDR3nt: TGTGCCGGCCGACAGGGGGATGGCTACACCTTC
abundance: NA; d_gene: NA; j_gene: TRBJ2-2; v_gene: TRBV7-2; CDR3aa: CASSISTFELFF; CDR3nt: TGTGCCAGCAGCATAAGCACCTTCGAACTGTTTTTT
abundance: NA; d_gene: TRBD2; j_gene: TRBJ2-5; v_gene: TRBV5-8; CDR3aa: CASSFPGLPETQYF; CDR3nt: TGTGCCAGCAGCTTTCCGGGACTACCAGAGACCCAGTACTTC
abundance: NA; d_gene: TRBD2; j_gene: TRBJ2-1; v_gene: TRBV6-6; CDR3aa: CASSRSGLAEGNEQFF; CDR3nt: TGTGCCAGCAGCCGGAGCGGACTAGCGGAAGGGAATGAGCAGTTCTTC
abundance: NA; d_gene: NA; j_gene: TRBJ2-5; v_gene: TRBV19; CDR3aa: CASSIRQRETQYF; CDR3nt: TGTGCCAGTAGTATTCGGCAGCGGGAGACCCAGTACTTC
abundance: NA; d_gene: NA; j_gene: TRBJ1-1; v_gene: TRBV27; CDR3aa: CASSDQEDTEAFF; CDR3nt: TGTGCCAGCAGTGACCAAGAGGACACTGAAGCTTTCTTT
abundance: once; d_gene: NA; j_gene: TRBJ2-7; v_gene: TRBV15; CDR3aa: CATSRASRSYEQYF; CDR3nt: TGTGCCACCAGCAGAGCCTCCAGGTCCTACGAGCAGTACTTC
abundance: few; d_gene: TRBD2; j_gene: TRBJ2-7; v_gene: TRBV7-9; CDR3aa: CASSRLAGHEQYF; CDR3nt: TGTGCCAGCAGCAGACTAGCGGGTCACGAGCAGTACTTC
abundance: NA; d_gene: NA; j_gene: TRBJ2-1; v_gene: TRBV7-2; CDR3aa: CASSFVGGVDEQFF; CDR3nt: TGTGCCAGCAGCTTCGTCGGGGGAGTCGATGAGCAGTTCTTC
abundance: NA; d_gene: NA; j_gene: TRBJ2-1; v_gene: TRBV5-6; CDR3aa: CASSFLGSSYNEQFF; CDR3nt: TGTGCCAGCAGCTTTCTGGGGAGCTCCTACAATGAGCAGTTCTTC
abundance: NA; d_gene: TRBD2; j_gene: TRBJ2-7; v_gene: TRBV6-1; CDR3aa: CASSGLAGKGSYEQYF; CDR3nt: TGTGCCAGCAGTGGACTAGCGGGGAAGGGGTCCTACGAGCAGTACTTC
abundance: few; d_gene: NA; j_gene: TRBJ2-7; v_gene: TRBV10-1; CDR3aa: CASSGTFYEQYF; CDR3nt: TGCGCCAGCAGTGGGACTTTCTACGAGCAGTACTTC
abundance: NA; d_gene: NA; j_gene: TRBJ1-2; v_gene: TRBV9; CDR3aa: CASSVGQGDYGYTF; CDR3nt: TGTGCCAGCAGCGTAGGTCAGGGCGACTATGGCTACACCTTC
abundance: NA; d_gene: TRBD1; j_gene: TRBJ1-5; v_gene: TRBV10-3; CDR3aa: CAIRDRDGQPQHF; CDR3nt: TGTGCCATCAGGGACAGGGATGGTCAGCCCCAGCATTTT